A single sample gave rise to the 20 T cell receptor beta chains below, sequenced in a study of OX40 agonist ivuxolimab in advanced cancers. Only in-frame clones appear in the TCRdb table, and some are missing; sequencing was by immunoSEQ multiplex PCR. Of 90,000 to 100,000 clones detected, 70% to 85% appear once; the ten largest clones hold about 1.5%. Sample: CD4+ or CD8+ T cells sorted from blood, taken in a trial of the OX40 agonist ivuxolimab. The receptors shown here come from an adult with an advanced solid tumor such as melanoma, head and neck, liver or kidney cancer.

The CDR3 DNA reads as TGTGCCAGCAGCAAAACAGGGGGTGCAGATACGCAGTATTTT. Amino acids: CASSKTGGADTQYF. This rearrangement joins TRBV7-7 to TRBJ2-3, with 8 positions matching TRBD1. CDR3 length: 14 amino acids. Germline assignment: CDR1 SSHAT and CDR2 FNYEAQ (reference sequence). Trimming cost V 5 bases and J 4 bases; bases outside gene matches: 5.

V gene TRBV6-5 combines with J gene TRBJ1-3; D is possibly TRBD1 (6 bases). V was trimmed by 4 bases and J by 2 bases, leaving 15 bases between them. The germline V gene encodes CDR1 MNHEY and CDR2 SVGAGI. The CDR3 consists of 16 residues. This CDR3 is CASSSRTASAGNTIYF. Here the CDR3 DNA reads TGTGCCAGCAGTTCACGGACAGCGTCAGCTGGAAACACCATATATTTT.

V gene TRBV7-3 combines with J gene TRBJ2-3; maybe TRBD2 (6 bases). Trimming removed 2 bases from V and 4 bases from J, with 10 bases in between. The germline CDR1 and CDR2 sequences are SGHTA and FQGTGA. CDR3 size: 14 residues. CDR3 sequence reads: CASSLGGVPDTQYF. Written as DNA, the CDR3 is TGTGCCAGCAGCTTAGGAGGGGTCCCAGATACGCAGTATTTT.

V and J are TRBV29-1 and TRBJ2-7; D ambiguous. This CDR3 is built from 12 residues. CDR1 SQVTM and CDR2 ANQGSEA come from the germline V gene. Deletions cut 5 bases from V and 3 bases from J, with 11 bases between. Written as DNA, the CDR3 is TGCAGCGTTTTACAGTCAAACTACGAGCAGTACTTC. Translated, it gives CSVLQSNYEQYF.

The chain uses TRBV6-5 and TRBJ2-7; D is unresolved. Trimming removed 5 bases at V and 2 bases at J, with 13 bases between. The germline V gene has CDR1 MNHEY and CDR2 SVGAGI. The CDR3 sequence is 14 residues long. Here the CDR3 reads CASSEILQTYEQYF. CDR3 DNA: TGTGCCAGCAGTGAAATATTGCAAACCTACGAGCAGTACTTC.

This chain uses TRBV28 with TRBJ1-1; possible D gene TRBD1, 6 bases. V dropped 5 bases and J dropped 11 bases, with 15 bases sitting between them. The CDR3 is made up of 12 amino acids. Germline V gene data show CDR1 as MDHEN and CDR2 as SYDVKM. The CDR3: CASSLSGTFAFF. CDR3 nucleotide sequence: TGTGCCAGCAGTCTCTCCGGGACATTCGCTTTCTTT.

This clone was seen just once. V and J are TRBV19 and TRBJ2-3; 7 bases match TRBD2. Germline V gives CDR1 LNHDA, CDR2 SQIVND (reference sequence). The length of the CDR3 is 13 residues. Germline trimming cut 5 bases from V and 6 bases from J; bases unmatched to any gene: 5. The CDR3 reads CASSPGGLDTQYF. CDR3 sequence (DNA): TGTGCCAGTAGTCCCGGGGGGTTGGATACGCAGTATTTT.

The rearrangement links TRBV4-3 to TRBJ2-5; TRBD1 or TRBD2 may be the D gene (5 bases each). The CDR3 is 15 residues long. V lost 4 bases and J lost 4, with 16 bases in between. Germline CDR1 is LGHNA and CDR2 is YSLEER. The CDR3 protein is CASSLLGDEAETQYF. The CDR3 nucleotides are TGCGCCAGCAGCCTCCTCGGGGACGAGGCAGAGACCCAGTACTTC.

The V gene is TRBV5-1, the J gene TRBJ2-2; D not certain. The ends were cut back, 4 bases at V and 10 bases at J, with 11 bases in the middle. This CDR3 is 12 amino acids long. Germline V lookup: CDR1 SGHRS, CDR2 YFSETQ. The CDR3 region has the DNA TGCGCCAGCAGCGTGTCCGAGAAGGAGCTGTTTTTT. Protein product: CASSVSEKELFF.

The chain carries TRBV7-9 and TRBJ2-1, with 9 bases that match TRBD2. The CDR3 loop spans 16 amino acids. From germline, CDR1 is SEHNR and CDR2 FQNEAQ (reference sequence). V lost 6 bases to trimming and J lost 0 bases; unmatched junction nucleotides: 6. CDR3 nucleotide sequence: TGTGCCAGCAGACCAAGTAGCGGGAGCTCCTACAATGAGCAGTTCTTC. Its translation: CASRPSSGSSYNEQFF.

The chain carries TRBV5-8 and TRBJ1-1; unclear D gene. The CDR3 extends over 16 amino acids. The germline V gene encodes CDR1 SGHTS and CDR2 YDEGEE. V shed 0 bases and J shed 5 bases, with 17 bases lying between them. The CDR3 coding sequence is TGTGCCAGCAGCTTGGACGTTGGCCCCTCGAGAACTGAAGCTTTCTTT. Translating gives CASSLDVGPSRTEAFF.

The chain's CDR3 is CASGWGTGGTEAFF. The CDR3 coding sequence is TGTGCTAGTGGTTGGGGGACAGGGGGCACTGAAGCTTTCTTT. This rearrangement joins TRBV12-5 to TRBJ1-1; 11 positions agree with TRBD1. CDR3 length: 14 amino acids. The germline gives CDR1 LGHNT, CDR2 FRNRAP. V lost 4 bases to trimming and J lost 4 bases; unmatched junction nucleotides: 2.

This chain uses TRBV28 with TRBJ1-5, with D perhaps matching TRBD1 (6 bases). V was pared by 6 bases and J by 7 bases, with 13 bases between. The CDR3 consists of 13 residues. Germline V CDR1 and CDR2: MDHEN, SYDVKM. CDR3 bases: TGTGCCAGCAGCACCAGGGGTGGACAGCCCCAGCATTTT. Translating it yields CASSTRGGQPQHF.

As regards this clone: One end of the junction fails to match germline, which may point to a read error. The chain has TRBV7-3 and TRBJ2-3; the D gene is possibly TRBD2 (5 bases). The CDR3 loop spans 11 amino acids. From germline, CDR1 is SGHTA and CDR2 FQGTGA. The CDR3 reads CASRTNPPRGF. The CDR3 DNA follows: TGTGCCAGCAGAACGAACCCACCTCGGGGTTTT. The full variable domain, with the rest looked up from reference TRBV7-3 and TRBJ2-3, is GAGVSQTPSNKVTEKGKYVELRCDPISGHTALYWYRQSLGQGPEFLIYFQGTGAADDSGLPNDRFFAVRPEGSVSTLKIQRTERGDSAVYLCASRTNPPRGFGPGTRLTVL.

The chain recombines TRBV5-1 with TRBJ2-5; 9 bases agree with TRBD1. The CDR3 loop spans 15 amino acids. V trimming: 0 bases; J trimming: 4 bases; junction bases outside the gene matches: 4. CDR1 and CDR2 from the germline V gene are SGHRS and YFSETQ. The CDR3: CASSLDTGGRETQYF. In nucleotides, the CDR3 is TGCGCCAGCAGCTTGGACACAGGGGGCCGAGAGACCCAGTACTTC.

The DNA for the CDR3 is TGTGCCAGCAGCCGCGGACAGAACCTGCCCCTCCACTTT. It is translated as CASSRGQNLPLHF. This chain joins TRBV5-6 and TRBJ1-6; possible D gene TRBD1, 6 bases. The germline gives CDR1 SGHDT, CDR2 YYEEEE. The CDR3 covers 13 residues. The V gene lost 4 bases and the J gene lost 13 bases, with 15 bases spanning the gap.

V is TRBV25-1 and J is TRBJ1-3, with D possibly matching TRBD1 (6 bases). Germline V gene sequence: CDR1 MGHDK, CDR2 SYGVNS. V was cut by 3 bases and J by 0 bases, with 9 bases left in between. This CDR3 has 15 residues. The CDR3 reads CASSERGASGNTIYF. CDR3 nucleotides: TGTGCCAGCAGTGAGAGGGGGGCCTCTGGAAACACCATATATTTT.

This chain connects TRBV5-1 to TRBJ1-1; 7 bases map to TRBD1. CDR3 length: 15 amino acids. The V gene's germline CDR1 is SGHRS and CDR2 YFSETQ. The V and J ends lost 5 bases and 3 bases, in that order; junction bases with no gene match: 10. This CDR3 is CASRSTTGVDTEAFF. The CDR3 DNA follows: TGCGCCAGCAGATCTACTACAGGGGTCGACACTGAAGCTTTCTTT.

The rearrangement links TRBV15 to TRBJ1-2; D unresolved. The CDR3 runs 15 residues. The germline gives CDR1 LNHNV, CDR2 YYDKDF (reference sequence). V was cut by 0 bases and J by 4 bases, with 12 bases left in between. CDR3 in amino acids: CATSRDLAASYGYTF. DNA of the CDR3: TGTGCCACCAGCAGAGATTTGGCAGCTTCCTATGGCTACACCTTC.

Sample share makes this clone medium-sized. This chain links TRBV15 with TRBJ1-6; perhaps TRBD1 as D (6 bases). Trimming shortened V by 6 bases and J by 9 bases, and 15 bases separated the two germline ends. This CDR3 is 14 amino acids long. From germline, CDR1 is LNHNV and CDR2 YYDKDF (reference sequence). The CDR3: CATRNRDWGSPLHF. The CDR3 DNA reads TGTGCCACCAGAAACAGGGATTGGGGTTCACCCCTCCACTTT.